The 32 T cell receptor beta chains in this list originate from one sample, sequenced in a study of control samples from healthy donors and cancer patients. TCRdb's table, derived via immunoSEQ multiplex PCR, lists solely in-frame clones and lacks some. This table holds some 90,000 clones, approximately 86% found once. The sample comprised blood. These receptors were obtained from a woman aged 45-65 years in good health.

Written as DNA, the CDR3 is TGTGCCAGCAGCGCACCCGGGACAGGCGATACCTATGGCTACACCTTC. As protein: CASSAPGTGDTYGYTF. The gene calls are TRBV9 and TRBJ1-2, with 8 positions matching TRBD1. This CDR3 contains 16 residues. Trimming cost V 3 bases and J 4 bases; bases outside gene matches: 11. Per germline, CDR1 SGDLS and CDR2 YYNGEE.

The chain combines TRBV18 with TRBJ1-2; TRBD1 might be the D (5 bases). The length of the CDR3 is 14 residues. Between the trimmed V and J ends, which lost 0 bases and 8 bases, there was a span of 13 bases. Germline CDR1 and CDR2: KGHSH and LQKENI. The CDR3 here is CASSPPGPPKGYTF. For the CDR3, the DNA is TGTGCCAGCTCACCACCGGGGCCCCCTAAGGGCTACACCTTC.

V usage is TRBV5-1 and J usage is TRBJ1-2, with 9 bases fitting TRBD1. This CDR3 contains 15 residues. Germline V gene data show CDR1 as SGHRS and CDR2 as YFSETQ. Trimming removed 5 bases from V and 3 bases from J; junction bases left unmatched: 8. This chain's CDR3 is CASRSTGGSDYGYTF. The CDR3, as DNA: TGCGCCAGCAGGTCTACAGGGGGCTCTGACTATGGCTACACCTTC.

CDR3 DNA sequence: TGTGCCAGCAGCCCGGACGGGATCCTCAATGAAAAACTGTTTTTT. Translating gives CASSPDGILNEKLFF. The rearrangement links TRBV6-2 or TRBV6-3 to TRBJ1-4; no reliable D call. Germline lookup yields CDR1 MNHEY and CDR2 SVGEGT. The CDR3 has 15 residues. V dropped 6 bases and J dropped 5 bases, with 16 bases sitting between them.

The chain couples TRBV28 to TRBJ1-2; D remains ambiguous. Germline CDR1 reads MDHEN; CDR2 reads SYDVKM. The CDR3 spans 13 residues. Between the trimmed V and J ends, which lost 10 bases and 7 bases, there was a span of 19 bases. The CDR3 loop is CAISARLSSGYTF. CDR3 nucleotides: TGTGCCATTTCGGCTCGACTTTCCAGTGGCTACACCTTC.

This clone has just a few counts. V and J are TRBV28 and TRBJ1-2; TRBD1 matches at 7 bases. V shed 8 bases, J shed 2 bases, and the junction held 2 bases outside the gene matches. The CDR3 length is 12 residues. Germline CDR1 MDHEN, CDR2 SYDVKM. CDR3 DNA: TGTGCCAGCCGGGACAGCAACTATGGCTACACCTTC. The encoded protein is CASRDSNYGYTF.

This chain connects TRBV4-3 to TRBJ1-6; no reliable D call. The germline V gene encodes CDR1 LGHNA and CDR2 YSLEER. Trimming took off 0 bases at V and 7 bases at J, with 16 bases between the two ends. This CDR3 comprises 17 residues. The CDR3 bases are TGCGCCAGCAGCCAAGACAGGACCGTCATTTTAAATTCACCCCTCCACTTT. This codes for CASSQDRTVILNSPLHF.

Only a few counts were recorded for this clone. The genes are TRBV19 and TRBJ2-5; D may be TRBD1 or TRBD2 (6 bases each). This CDR3 region has 19 residues. Trimming took off 1 base at V and 2 bases at J, with 23 bases between the two ends. Germline V gene sequence: CDR1 LNHDA, CDR2 SQIVND (reference sequence). In DNA, the CDR3 is TGTGCCAGTAGTATAGTTCCCCAGCTTCAGGGGAGGAGGCAAGAGACCCAGTACTTC. It specifies CASSIVPQLQGRRQETQYF. Looking up the rest from reference TRBV19 and TRBJ2-5 gives the full variable domain: DGGITQSPKYLFRKEGQNVTLSCEQNLNHDAMYWYRQDPGQGLRLIYYSQIVNDFQKGDIAEGYSVSREKKESFPLTVTSAQKNPTAFYLCASSIVPQLQGRRQETQYFGPGTRLLVL.

The rearrangement links TRBV11-3 to TRBJ1-1; a possible D gene is TRBD1 (6 bases). This CDR3 spans 15 amino acids. The V gene's germline CDR1 is SGHNT and CDR2 YENEEA. V lost 0 bases and J 4 bases, leaving 12 bases between the germline ends. The CDR3: CASSLEGAGITEAFF. The CDR3 DNA sequence: TGTGCCAGCAGCTTAGAGGGGGCGGGGATCACTGAAGCTTTCTTT.

This chain uses TRBV11-2 with TRBJ2-7; the match to TRBD1 covers 7 bases. The CDR3 sequence is 14 residues long. CDR1 and CDR2 (germline): SGHAT, FQNNGV. V gave up 3 bases and J gave up 4 bases; unmatched junction bases: 6. CDR3 nucleotide sequence: TGTGCCAGCAGCTTGGAGACAGGGAAATACGAGCAGTACTTC. This encodes CASSLETGKYEQYF.

V and J are TRBV7-3 and TRBJ1-6; no clear D gene. The CDR3 has 15 amino acids. Germline-derived CDR1 and CDR2 are SGHTA and FQGTGA. Trimming shortened V by 2 bases and J by 9 bases, and 14 bases separated the two germline ends. The CDR3 DNA follows: TGTGCCAGCAGCTTATTTCGTGTGGACGGTTCACCCCTCCACTTT. This translates into CASSLFRVDGSPLHF.

The genes are TRBV18 and TRBJ2-7; 9 bases are a match to TRBD1. The CDR3 loop spans 13 amino acids. The V segment lost 4 bases and the J segment 3 bases; nucleotides outside the gene matches: 1. Germline CDR1 KGHSH, CDR2 LQKENI. The CDR3 nucleotides are TGTGCCAGCTCACTGACAGGGGGCTACGAGCAGTACTTC. Translating gives CASSLTGGYEQYF.

J is TRBJ2-3 and V is TRBV7-3; the D gene could be TRBD1 or TRBD2 (5 bases each). The CDR3 spans 14 residues. The V and J ends lost 4 bases and 4 bases respectively, with 12 bases between them. The germline V gene has CDR1 SGHTA and CDR2 FQGTGA. The CDR3 spells CASSSSGTADTQYF. CDR3 DNA: TGTGCCAGCAGCTCCTCCGGGACCGCAGATACGCAGTATTTT.

This chain connects TRBV3-1 (or the pseudogene TRBV3-2) to TRBJ1-1; D call uncertain. The CDR3 contains 13 residues. Germline V gene data show CDR1 as LGHDT and CDR2 as YNNKEL (reference sequence). Deletions cut 0 bases from V and 8 bases from J, with 10 bases between. CDR3 bases: TGTGCCAGCAGCCAAGATTTGGCCAGGGAAGCTTTCTTT. Translating it yields CASSQDLAREAFF.

The chain uses TRBV4-2 and TRBJ1-5; perhaps TRBD1 as D (5 bases). CDR3 length: 14 residues. From germline, CDR1 is LGHNA and CDR2 YNFKEQ. V was shortened by 3 bases and J by 5 bases, with 11 bases between the two germline ends. The CDR3 spells CASSQPGPHQPQHF. The CDR3, as DNA: TGTGCCAGCAGCCAGCCAGGGCCACATCAGCCCCAGCATTTT.

V gene TRBV7-2 combines with J gene TRBJ1-1; D may be TRBD1 (6 bases). V dropped 4 bases and J dropped 5 bases, with 20 bases sitting between them. The CDR3 length is 16 residues. CDR1 is SGHTA, CDR2 FQGNSA, per germline. The chain's CDR3 is CASSSGLQGFKTEAFF. The DNA for the CDR3 is TGTGCCAGCAGCTCCGGACTCCAGGGGTTCAAGACTGAAGCTTTCTTT.

The V gene is TRBV28, the J gene TRBJ1-4; D gene ambiguous. Germline V gene data show CDR1 as MDHEN and CDR2 as SYDVKM. Trimming took off 6 bases at V and 7 bases at J, with 3 bases between the two ends. CDR3 length: 10 residues. The CDR3 is CASSREKLFF. For the CDR3, the DNA is TGTGCCAGCAGCCGTGAAAAACTGTTTTTT. Full variable domain (remainder filled in from reference TRBV28 and TRBJ1-4): DVKVTQSSRYLVKRTGEKVFLECVQDMDHENMFWYRQDPGLGLRLIYFSYDVKMKEKGDIPEGYSVSREKKERFSLILESASTNQTSMYLCASSREKLFFGSGTQLSVL.

This clone has only one observation. The chain uses TRBV4-2 and TRBJ1-1; weak D call: TRBD1 (6 bases). The germline gives CDR1 LGHNA, CDR2 YNFKEQ. The CDR3 is 14 residues long. Trimming cost V 0 bases and J 5 bases, with 10 bases left between them. CDR3 region: CASSQDEGGTEAFF. In DNA, the CDR3 is TGTGCCAGCAGCCAAGATGAGGGGGGGACTGAAGCTTTCTTT.

The V and J genes are TRBV4-3 and TRBJ2-3, with 7 bases lining up with TRBD2. The CDR3 sequence is 14 residues long. CDR1 LGHNA and CDR2 YSLEER come from the germline V gene. Losses at the gene ends were 4 bases for V and 5 bases for J; bases not matched to a gene: 6. CDR3 sequence (DNA): TGCGCCAGCAGCCGACTGACTAGCCAAGATACGCAGTATTTT. The encoded protein is CASSRLTSQDTQYF.

This clone was recorded once. The rearrangement uses TRBV27 and TRBJ2-7; 7 bases align to TRBD1. Germline trimming cut 7 bases from V and 0 bases from J; bases unmatched to any gene: 9. The CDR3 totals 15 residues. Germline CDR1 reads MNHEY; CDR2 reads SMNVEV (reference sequence). The CDR3 DNA follows: TGTGCCAGCACCCCTACAGGGGCCCTCTCCTACGAGCAGTACTTC. Protein: CASTPTGALSYEQYF.

V and J are TRBV7-2 and TRBJ2-1; TRBD2 matches at 15 bases. The CDR3 is made up of 16 amino acids. V lost 5 bases and J lost 7; bases outside the gene matches: 6. Germline CDR1 is SGHTA and CDR2 is FQGNSA. The DNA of the CDR3 is TGTGCCAGCAGCCCAGGACTAGCGGGGGGGCAGAATGAGCAGTTCTTC. This codes for CASSPGLAGGQNEQFF.

The chain is built from TRBV4-2 and TRBJ2-2; 8 nucleotides match TRBD1. Germline CDR1 is LGHNA and CDR2 is YNFKEQ. This CDR3 has 17 residues. Trimming at V came to 4 bases and at J to 2 bases, leaving 9 bases not matched to a gene. CDR3 residues: CASSLDSGQGNTGELFF. The CDR3 DNA reads TGTGCCAGCAGCCTAGATTCAGGACAGGGAAACACCGGGGAGCTGTTTTTT.

CDR3 region: CASSALQQGANSPLHF. CDR3 sequence (DNA): TGCGCCAGCAGTGCCCTACAACAGGGGGCCAATTCACCCCTCCACTTT. The chain employs TRBV5-1 and TRBJ1-6; 9 bases align to TRBD1. Germline V lookup: CDR1 SGHRS, CDR2 YFSETQ. Trimming removed 5 bases from V and 7 bases from J; junction bases left unmatched: 10. The CDR3 extends over 16 amino acids.

In this sample, this clone turned up once. This chain uses TRBV19 with TRBJ2-7; weak D call: TRBD1 (6 bases). The V end was cut by 5 bases, the J end by 2 bases, with 13 bases between. The CDR3 runs 14 residues. CDR1 LNHDA and CDR2 SQIVND come from the germline V gene (reference sequence). The CDR3 DNA reads TGTGCCAGTAGTTCTCAGGGACATACCTACGAGCAGTACTTC. This encodes CASSSQGHTYEQYF.

The genes are TRBV19 and TRBJ1-2, with TRBD1 as a possible D gene (5 bases). Trimming left V 7 bases short and J 8 bases short, with 17 bases between. CDR3 length: 13 amino acids. The germline CDR1 and CDR2 sequences are LNHDA and SQIVND (reference sequence). CDR3 sequence reads: CASTPGRLWGYTF. The CDR3 DNA is TGTGCCAGTACTCCGGGACGGCTGTGGGGCTACACCTTC.

This clone was seen a handful of times. The chain links TRBV6-6 to TRBJ1-5, with D possibly TRBD1 on 6 matching bases. Germline CDR1 and CDR2: MNHNY and SVGAGI (reference sequence). The CDR3 runs to 15 residues. V lost 0 bases and J lost 5, with 11 bases in between. The CDR3 region is CASSYSWTVDQPQHF. The CDR3 DNA sequence: TGTGCCAGCAGTTACTCATGGACAGTTGATCAGCCCCAGCATTTT.

The CDR3 sequence: CASSSTQGRPQHF. The CDR3 DNA is TGTGCCAGCAGTTCAACGCAGGGGCGACCCCAGCATTTT. The chain uses TRBV6-5 and TRBJ1-5; D possibly corresponds to TRBD1 (6 bases). The germline V gene has CDR1 MNHEY and CDR2 SVGAGI. The CDR3 runs 13 residues. V lost 4 bases and J 10 bases, leaving 14 bases between the germline ends.

V gene TRBV19 combines with J gene TRBJ2-7; D is unresolved. Deletions cut 5 bases from V and 3 bases from J, with 14 bases between. Germline V lookup: CDR1 LNHDA, CDR2 SQIVND (reference sequence). The CDR3 runs 14 residues. The CDR3 nucleotides read TGTGCCAGTAGTGGGGTAGAAGCTAACTACGAGCAGTACTTC. As protein: CASSGVEANYEQYF.

The V gene is TRBV7-8, the J gene TRBJ2-7; tentative D call: TRBD1 (5 bases). The germline CDR1 and CDR2 sequences are SGHVS and FQNEAQ. The CDR3 runs to 14 residues. V was pared by 4 bases and J by 3 bases, with 13 bases between. The CDR3 DNA follows: TGTGCCAGCAGCTCGTTAAGCCAGGGCTACGAGCAGTACTTC. Amino acids: CASSSLSQGYEQYF.

For the CDR3, the DNA is TGTGCCAGCAGCTTAGCCGGAAAGGAGACCACTGAAGCTTTCTTT. This sequence encodes CASSLAGKETTEAFF. The genes are TRBV7-9 and TRBJ1-1; D unresolved. The CDR3 has 15 amino acids. V was trimmed by 0 bases and J by 4 bases, leaving 12 bases between them. From germline, CDR1 is SEHNR and CDR2 FQNEAQ (reference sequence).

The J gene is TRBJ2-2, the V gene TRBV25-1, with TRBD1 as a possible D gene (5 bases). This CDR3 is 14 amino acids long. The germline V gene has CDR1 MGHDK and CDR2 SYGVNS. V was shortened by 4 bases and J by 6 bases, with 12 bases between the two germline ends. The CDR3 protein is CASSVIGEAGELFF. CDR3 coding DNA: TGTGCCAGCAGTGTAATAGGGGAAGCCGGGGAGCTGTTTTTT.

The chain links TRBV9 to TRBJ1-5, with a possible D match to TRBD1 (5 bases). The CDR3 is 15 residues long. CDR1 and CDR2 from the germline V gene are SGDLS and YYNGEE. The V and J ends lost 0 bases and 6 bases respectively, with 13 bases between them. CDR3 nucleotides: TGTGCCAGCAGCGTAGATCCAGGGATCGGTCAGCCCCAGCATTTT. As protein: CASSVDPGIGQPQHF.